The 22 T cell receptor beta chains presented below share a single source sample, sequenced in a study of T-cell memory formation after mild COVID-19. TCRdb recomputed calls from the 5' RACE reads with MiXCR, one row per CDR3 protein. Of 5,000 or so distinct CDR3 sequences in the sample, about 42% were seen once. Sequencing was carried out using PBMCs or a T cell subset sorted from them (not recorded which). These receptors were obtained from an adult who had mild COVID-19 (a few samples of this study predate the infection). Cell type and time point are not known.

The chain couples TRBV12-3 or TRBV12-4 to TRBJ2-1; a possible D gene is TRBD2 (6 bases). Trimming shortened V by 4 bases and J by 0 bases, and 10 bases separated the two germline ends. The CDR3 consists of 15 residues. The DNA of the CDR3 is TGTGCCAGCAGTTCCGGAGGGAGCTCCTACAATGAGCAGTTCTTC. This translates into CASSSGGSSYNEQFF.

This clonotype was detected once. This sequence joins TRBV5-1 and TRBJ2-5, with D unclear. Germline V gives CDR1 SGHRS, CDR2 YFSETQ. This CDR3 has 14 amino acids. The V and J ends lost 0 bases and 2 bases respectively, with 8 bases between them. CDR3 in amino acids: CASSLVDGQETQYF. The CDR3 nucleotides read TGCGCCAGCAGCTTGGTGGACGGGCAAGAGACCCAGTACTTC. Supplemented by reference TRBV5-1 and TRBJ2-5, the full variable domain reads KAGVTQTPRYLIKTRGQQVTLSCSPISGHRSVSWYQQTPGQGLQFLFEYFSETQRNKGNFPGRFSGRQFSNSRSEMNVSTLELGDSALYLCASSLVDGQETQYFGPGTRLLVL.

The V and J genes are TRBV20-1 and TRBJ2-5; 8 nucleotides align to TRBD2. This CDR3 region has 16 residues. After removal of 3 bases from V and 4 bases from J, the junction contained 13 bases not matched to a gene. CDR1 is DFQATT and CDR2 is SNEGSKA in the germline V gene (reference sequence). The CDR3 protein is CSAREPGLALGETQYF. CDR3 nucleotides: TGCAGTGCTAGGGAGCCCGGACTAGCTTTGGGAGAGACCCAGTACTTC.

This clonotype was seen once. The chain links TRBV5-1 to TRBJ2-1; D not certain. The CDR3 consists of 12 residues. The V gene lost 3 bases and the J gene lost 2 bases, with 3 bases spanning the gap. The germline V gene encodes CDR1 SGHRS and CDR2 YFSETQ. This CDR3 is CASSSPYNEQFF. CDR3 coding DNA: TGCGCCAGCAGCTCCCCCTACAATGAGCAGTTCTTC.

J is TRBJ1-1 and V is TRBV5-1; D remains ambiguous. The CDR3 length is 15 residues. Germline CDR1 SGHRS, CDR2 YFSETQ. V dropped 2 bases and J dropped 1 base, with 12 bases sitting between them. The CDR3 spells CASSFSTTPNTEAFF. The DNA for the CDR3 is TGCGCCAGCAGCTTTTCAACTACACCGAACACTGAAGCTTTCTTT.

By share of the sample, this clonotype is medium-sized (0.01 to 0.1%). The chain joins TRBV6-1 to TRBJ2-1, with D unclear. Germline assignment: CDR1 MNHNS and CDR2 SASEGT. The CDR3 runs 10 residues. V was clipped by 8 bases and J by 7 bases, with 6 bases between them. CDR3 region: CASWRNEQFF. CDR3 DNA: TGTGCCAGCTGGCGAAATGAGCAGTTCTTC.

CDR3 bases: TGTGCCAGCAGCGGTTCGGACCGCAGCTCCTACGAGCAGTACGTC. Translated, it gives CASSGSDRSSYEQYV. The chain couples TRBV5-6 to TRBJ2-7, with D unclear. There are 15 residues in the CDR3. V was shortened by 4 bases and J by 0 bases, with 14 bases between the two germline ends. Germline V CDR1 and CDR2: SGHDT, YYEEEE.

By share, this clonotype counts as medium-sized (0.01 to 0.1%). CDR3 residues: CASSLAAGQTYEQYV. Written as DNA, the CDR3 is TGCGCCAGCAGCTTGGCCGCGGGACAGACCTACGAGCAGTACGTC. The chain couples TRBV5-1 to TRBJ2-7; tentatively, D is TRBD1 (7 bases). This CDR3 is 15 amino acids long. The V end was cut by 0 bases, the J end by 2 bases, with 12 bases between. Germline CDR1 and CDR2: SGHRS and YFSETQ.

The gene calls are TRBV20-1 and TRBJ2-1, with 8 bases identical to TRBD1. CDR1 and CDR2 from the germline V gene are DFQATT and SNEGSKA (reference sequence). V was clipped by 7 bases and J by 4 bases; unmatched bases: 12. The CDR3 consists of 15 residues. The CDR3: CSVPDYRGLYNEQFF. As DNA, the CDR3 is TGCAGTGTCCCCGACTACAGGGGGTTGTACAATGAGCAGTTCTTC.

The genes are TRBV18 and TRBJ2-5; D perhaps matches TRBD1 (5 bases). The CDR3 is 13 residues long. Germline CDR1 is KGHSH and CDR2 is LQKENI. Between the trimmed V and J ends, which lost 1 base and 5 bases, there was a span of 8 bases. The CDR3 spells CASSPRGDETQYF. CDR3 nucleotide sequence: TGTGCCAGCTCACCACGGGGCGACGAGACCCAGTACTTC.

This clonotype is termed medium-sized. DNA for the CDR3: TGCAGTGCTAGAAGACAGGATTGGGGGGGGTATCAGCCCCAGCATTTT. This gives the protein CSARRQDWGGYQPQHF. The genes are TRBV20-1 and TRBJ1-5; TRBD1 might be the D (6 bases). The V and J ends lost 2 bases and 5 bases respectively, with 19 bases between them. The germline CDR1 and CDR2 sequences are DFQATT and SNEGSKA (reference sequence). This CDR3 spans 16 amino acids.

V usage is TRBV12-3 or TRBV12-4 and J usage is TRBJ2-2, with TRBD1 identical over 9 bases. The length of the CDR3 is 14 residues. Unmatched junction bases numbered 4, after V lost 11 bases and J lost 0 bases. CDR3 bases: TGTGCCGGCACAGGGGGCTCGAACACCGGGGAGCTGTTTTTT. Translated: CAGTGGSNTGELFF.

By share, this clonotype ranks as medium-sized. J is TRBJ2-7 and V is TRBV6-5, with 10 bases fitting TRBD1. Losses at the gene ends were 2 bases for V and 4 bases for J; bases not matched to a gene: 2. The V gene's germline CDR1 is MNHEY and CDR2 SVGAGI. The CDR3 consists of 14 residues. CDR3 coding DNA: TGTGCCAGCAGTTACGACAGGGGGCCGTACGAGCAGTACTTC. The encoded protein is CASSYDRGPYEQYF.

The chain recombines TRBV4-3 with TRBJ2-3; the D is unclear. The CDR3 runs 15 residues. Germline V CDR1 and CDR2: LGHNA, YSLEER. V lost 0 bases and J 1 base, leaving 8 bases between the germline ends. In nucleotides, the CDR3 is TGCGCCAGCAGCCAAGAATTGCTCCGCACAGATACGCAGTATTTT. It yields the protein CASSQELLRTDTQYF.

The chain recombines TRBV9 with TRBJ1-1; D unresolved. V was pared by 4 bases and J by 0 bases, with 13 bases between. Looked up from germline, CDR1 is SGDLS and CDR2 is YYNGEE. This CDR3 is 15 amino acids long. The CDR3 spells CASSPRRELNTEAFF. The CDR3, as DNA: TGTGCCAGCAGCCCGCGTAGAGAGCTGAACACTGAAGCTTTCTTT.

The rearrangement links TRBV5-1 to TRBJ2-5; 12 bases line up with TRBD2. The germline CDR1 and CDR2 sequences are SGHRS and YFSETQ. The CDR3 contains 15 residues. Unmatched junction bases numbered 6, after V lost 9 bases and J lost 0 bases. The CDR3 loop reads CATSLAGGHQETQYF. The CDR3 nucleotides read TGCGCCACCTCCCTAGCGGGGGGGCACCAAGAGACCCAGTACTTC. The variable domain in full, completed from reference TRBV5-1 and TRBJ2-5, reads KAGVTQTPRYLIKTRGQQVTLSCSPISGHRSVSWYQQTPGQGLQFLFEYFSETQRNKGNFPGRFSGRQFSNSRSEMNVSTLELGDSALYLCATSLAGGHQETQYFGPGTRLLVL.

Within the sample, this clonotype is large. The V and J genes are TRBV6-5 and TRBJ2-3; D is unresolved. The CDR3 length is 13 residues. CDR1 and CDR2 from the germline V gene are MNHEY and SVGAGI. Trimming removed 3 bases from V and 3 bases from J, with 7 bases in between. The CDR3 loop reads CASSYSTTDTQYF. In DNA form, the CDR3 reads TGTGCCAGCAGTTATTCTACAACAGATACGCAGTATTTT.

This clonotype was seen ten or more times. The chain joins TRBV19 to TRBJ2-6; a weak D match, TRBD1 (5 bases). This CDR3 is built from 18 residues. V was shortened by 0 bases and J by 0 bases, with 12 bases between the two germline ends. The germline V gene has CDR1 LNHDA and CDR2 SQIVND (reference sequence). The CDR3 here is CASSIDHDRSSGANVLTF. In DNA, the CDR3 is TGTGCCAGTAGTATAGATCACGACAGAAGCTCTGGGGCCAACGTCCTGACTTTC.

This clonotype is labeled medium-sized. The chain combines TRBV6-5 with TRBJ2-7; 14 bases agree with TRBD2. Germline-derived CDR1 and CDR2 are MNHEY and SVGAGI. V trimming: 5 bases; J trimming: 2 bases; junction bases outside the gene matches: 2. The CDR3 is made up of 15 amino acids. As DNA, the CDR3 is TGTGCCAGCAGTCCGACTAGCGGGGGGGCCTACGAGCAGTACGTC. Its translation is CASSPTSGGAYEQYV.

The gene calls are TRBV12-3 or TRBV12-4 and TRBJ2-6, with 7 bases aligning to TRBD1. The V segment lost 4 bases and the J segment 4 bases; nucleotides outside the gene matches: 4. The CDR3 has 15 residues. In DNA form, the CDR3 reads TGTGCCAGCAGTTCCCAGACAGGGGGGGCCAACGTCCTGACTTTC. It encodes CASSSQTGGANVLTF.

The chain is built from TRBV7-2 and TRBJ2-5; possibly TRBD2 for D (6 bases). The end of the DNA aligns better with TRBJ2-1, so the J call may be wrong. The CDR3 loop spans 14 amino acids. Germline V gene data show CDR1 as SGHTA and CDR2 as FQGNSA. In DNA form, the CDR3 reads TGTGCCAGCAGCTCAGGGACTGGGAGTGCAGGGCAGTTCTTC. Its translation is CASSSGTGSAGQFF.

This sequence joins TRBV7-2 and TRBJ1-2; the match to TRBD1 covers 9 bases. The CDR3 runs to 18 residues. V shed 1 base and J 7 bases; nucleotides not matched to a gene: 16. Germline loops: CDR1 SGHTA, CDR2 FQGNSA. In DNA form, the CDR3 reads TGTGCCAGCAGCTTAGTACCGGGACAGGGTTCAGCCGAGGGTGGCTACACCTTC. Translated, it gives CASSLVPGQGSAEGGYTF.